This T cell receptor beta chain derives from a study of shared clonotypes between healthy human individuals. Using approximately 200 ng DNA, approximately 30,000 T cell genomes, the sorted-subset replicate PCRs were run. Data came from immunoSEQ multiplex PCR; TCRdb stores just in-frame clones and leaves some out. The table has roughly 120,000 clones, approximately 70% seen once; the top ten hold approximately 25%. Concerning this clone: What it recognizes is unknown.

Study findings and constraints: The represented genetic and exposure-history diversity was limited by the small number of donors.

Germline V gives CDR1 SGHVS, CDR2 FQNEAQ. The CDR3 is 12 amino acids. V dropped 8 bases and J dropped 3; count of bases not matched to a gene: 2. Participating donors were healthy, HIV-negative adults free of recent acute infections or vaccinations. Adults of Caucasian background living in Nashville, Tennessee made up all donors. The rearrangement joins TRBV7-8 to TRBJ1-2; 8 positions agree with TRBD1. Sequenced: memory CD8+ T cells sorted from blood. Subset reported: CD45RO+ cells pooled with CCR7-negative TemRA cells. The receptor comes from a woman aged 25 to 45 in good health. The DNA of the CDR3 is TGTGCCAGCGGACAGGGCGACTATGGCTACACCTTC. Translating it yields CASGQGDYGYTF.